The rows below give T cell receptor beta chains drawn from one sample of a study of T-cell reconstitution after alpha-beta-depleted transplantation in children. TCRdb reprocessed the PCR reads with MiXCR, giving one entry per CDR3 protein. The sample includes about a million distinct CDR3 sequences, around 30% of them seen just once. The input for sequencing was PBMCs, mostly from graft donor cells, taken 360 days after TCRalphabeta/CD19-depleted stem cell transplant. Receptors were obtained from a boy younger than two who had a stem cell transplant for SCID, so the T cells may come from the graft donor. Both conserved end residues are part of each CDR3. Each record gives: clone size, D gene, V gene, J gene, CDR3 protein, CDR3 DNA. The D gene is left open where the match is weak. Size tells how often a clone was seen (once, few, many) or the class of an expanded clone, and some rows leave it out.

>NA|NA|TRBV12-3/TRBV12-4|TRBJ2-4
CASSLGTGKNIQYF
TGTGCCAGCAGTCTTGGGACGGGAAAAAACATTCAGTACTTC
>NA|NA|TRBV20-1|TRBJ2-3
CSAGWGSPTDTQYF
TGCAGTGCCGGGTGGGGATCCCCCACAGATACGCAGTATTTT
>NA|NA|TRBV5-1|TRBJ2-3
CASSEVQTGTQYF
TGCGCCAGCAGCGAAGTCCAGACGGGTACGCAGTATTTT
>once|TRBD1|TRBV6-5|TRBJ1-1
CASSYRIQGTGAFF
TGTGCCAGCAGTTACCGAATACAGGGGACTGGAGCTTTCTTT
>NA|NA|TRBV5-1|TRBJ1-6
CASSLGRDLHF
TGCGCCAGCAGCTTGGGCCGGGACCTCCACTTT
>NA|TRBD2|TRBV6-5|TRBJ2-5
CASSSRGLAGALQETQYF
TGTGCCAGCAGTTCCCGCGGACTAGCGGGGGCCCTCCAAGAGACCCAGTACTTC
>many|NA|TRBV4-1|TRBJ2-1
CASSQEWVALEQFF
TGCGCCAGCAGCCAAGAATGGGTAGCTCTTGAGCAGTTCTTC
>NA|NA|TRBV12-3/TRBV12-4|TRBJ2-3
CASSFLANLGDTQYF
TGTGCCAGCAGTTTCCTAGCAAACTTAGGAGATACGCAGTATTTT
>NA|NA|TRBV28|TRBJ1-1
CASTQGTSYTEAFF
TGTGCCAGCACCCAAGGGACGTCGTACACTGAAGCTTTCTTT
>NA|NA|TRBV10-3|TRBJ2-5
CATQGGLGGETQYF
TGTGCCACCCAGGGGGGACTAGGAGGAGAGACCCAGTACTTC
>NA|NA|TRBV28|TRBJ1-2
CASITPGMNGYTF
TGTGCCAGCATAACTCCGGGGATGAATGGCTACACCTTC
>NA|NA|TRBV7-8|TRBJ1-5
CASSLDSSPLGQPQHF
TGTGCCAGCAGCTTAGATTCCTCCCCTCTCGGTCAGCCCCAGCATTTT
>few|TRBD1|TRBV15|TRBJ2-5
CATSRGGGRGRETQYF
TGTGCCACCAGCAGAGGAGGAGGCAGGGGGCGAGAGACCCAGTACTTC
>NA|NA|TRBV7-6|TRBJ2-3
CASSLVPPATDTQYF
TGTGCCAGCAGCTTGGTTCCACCGGCAACAGATACGCAGTATTTT
>few|NA|TRBV6-1|TRBJ2-7
CASGWTPQSYEQYF
TGTGCCAGCGGGTGGACTCCCCAATCCTACGAGCAGTACTTC
>many|NA|TRBV28|TRBJ1-1
CASSPRALNTEAFF
TGTGCCAGCAGTCCCCGGGCCTTGAACACTGAAGCTTTCTTT
>few|NA|TRBV20-1|TRBJ2-7
CSARDTVYEQYF
TGCAGTGCTAGAGACACGGTCTACGAGCAGTACTTC
>NA|TRBD2|TRBV9|TRBJ2-2
CASSFRSGAGVTGELFF
TGTGCCAGCAGCTTCAGATCAGGAGCGGGGGTTACCGGGGAGCTGTTTTTT
>NA|NA|TRBV4-1|TRBJ1-4
CASAGSNEKLFF
TGCGCCAGCGCAGGGAGCAATGAAAAACTGTTTTTT
>NA|NA|TRBV18|TRBJ2-7
CASSPLKARSYEQYF
TGTGCCAGCTCACCATTAAAGGCGAGATCCTACGAGCAGTACTTC
>NA|NA|TRBV7-2|TRBJ2-5
CASSLDLNRAAETQYF
TGTGCCAGCAGCTTAGACTTAAACAGAGCAGCAGAGACCCAGTACTTC
>NA|NA|TRBV9|TRBJ2-6
CASSAKPTGTSGANVLTF
TGTGCCAGCAGCGCCAAACCGACAGGCACTTCTGGGGCCAACGTCCTGACTTTC
>few|TRBD2|TRBV5-1|TRBJ2-1
CASRTSGVTNEQFF
TGCGCCAGCAGGACTAGCGGGGTCACCAATGAGCAGTTCTTC
>few|NA|TRBV12-3/TRBV12-4|TRBJ2-5
CASSSTSLETQYF
TGTGCCAGCAGTTCGACTAGTTTGGAGACCCAGTACTTC
>NA|NA|TRBV20-1|TRBJ2-1
CSAYPTAYSYNEQFF
TGCAGTGCTTACCCGACAGCATACTCCTACAATGAGCAGTTCTTC
>few|TRBD1|TRBV6-2/TRBV6-3|TRBJ2-7
CASRHWTGSHEQYF
TGTGCCAGCAGGCACTGGACAGGGAGCCACGAGCAGTACTTC
>few|NA|TRBV12-3/TRBV12-4|TRBJ2-3
CASSRAPGADTQYF
TGTGCCAGCAGTCGGGCCCCAGGGGCAGATACGCAGTATTTT